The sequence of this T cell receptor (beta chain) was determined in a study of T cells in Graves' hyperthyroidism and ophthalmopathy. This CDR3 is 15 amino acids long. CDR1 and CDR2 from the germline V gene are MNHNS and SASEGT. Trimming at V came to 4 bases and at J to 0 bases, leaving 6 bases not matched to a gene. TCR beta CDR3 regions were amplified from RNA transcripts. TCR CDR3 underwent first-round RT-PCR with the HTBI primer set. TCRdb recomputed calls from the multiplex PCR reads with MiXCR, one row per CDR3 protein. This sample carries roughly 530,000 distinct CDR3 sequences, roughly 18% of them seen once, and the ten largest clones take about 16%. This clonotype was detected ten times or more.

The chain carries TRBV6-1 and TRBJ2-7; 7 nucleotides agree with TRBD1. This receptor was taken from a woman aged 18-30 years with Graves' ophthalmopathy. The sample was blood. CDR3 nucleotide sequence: TGTGCCAGCAGTGTAACCGGGACAGACTCCTACGAGCAGTACTTC. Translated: CASSVTGTDSYEQYF.